This T cell receptor beta chain was profiled in a study of blood T cells in healthy people across ages (dated by TCRdb to between 2014 and 2017). Notes on the research overall: Template switching captured roughly one uniquely barcoded TCR beta cDNA molecule per two T cells in model experiments. Four age groups were formed from the donors: young (average approximately 15 years), middle-aged (more than 35), aged (roughly 56) and long-lived (around 82). Using the same blood draw, the study looked at two additional independent replicas of 1 million unique cDNA reads for two donors, one aged 18 to 30 and the other aged 80 or older. To avoid experimental bias, donors of different ages were randomly spread across the sequencing lanes. To track age-related changes in TCR beta repertoire diversity, the study relied on deep sequencing normalized with unique cDNA molecular identifiers. The full study reports these points: Because donor CMV infection status was unknown, age-related changes in expanded clonotypes were potentially confounded. Estimates of total diversity based on one million sequenced T cells were considered lower bounds and underestimates. As age increased, observed TCR beta diversity per million T cells dropped in a roughly linear way, and a significant reduction was already evident by age about 40. Conclusive comparison of naive and antigen-experienced compartments was prevented by the profiling of bulk unsorted PBMCs. The long-lived group showed more naive CD4+ T cells, fewer expanded clones and increased TCR diversity than the aged group, suggesting age selection. The percentage of naive T cells measured by flow cytometry correlated strongly with observed TCR beta diversity.

The roughly 39 donors, aged about 6 to 95 years, were systemically healthy Caucasian individuals from Russia. Each donor gave roughly 9 milliliters of peripheral blood, drawn into EDTA-treated Vacutainer tubes. PBMCs were isolated by Ficoll-Paque density-gradient centrifugation, with at least 6 million obtained per sample. Trizol reagent was used to extract total RNA from the PBMCs, yielding at least 6 micrograms per sample. The percentages of naive CD45RAhigh/CD27high T cells were determined by flow cytometry on a PBMC aliquot from every donor. Comment on this clonotype: Its antigen specificity is not known. One end of the junction varies from germline; a read error may be responsible.

From cysteine to phenylalanine, the CDR3 is 15 amino acids long. The kept DNA is CDR3 alone, 45 bases in frame from the first base. CDR1 and CDR2 are read off the germline V gene as SGHTA and FQGTGA. Library preparation used 5' RACE. TCRdb lists the instrument as Illumina HiSeq 2500. A second roughly 6 to 12 cycle PCR used a sample-barcoded 5' primer and a J-beta primer mix. A template-switch 5' adaptor carrying 12 random nucleotides introduced a unique molecular identifier onto each TCR beta cDNA molecule. At least 3 million CDR3-containing paired-end reads were obtained from each sample. First-strand cDNA was synthesized from all RNA with the Mint cDNA synthesis kit, primed by a TRBC-specific oligonucleotide. After uracil-DNA glycosylase treatment, a first 18-cycle PCR used universal primers M1SS and BC2_uni_R on all cDNA. In the original analysis: For normalization, 1 million high-quality reads, each with a distinct molecular identifier, were randomly selected from each sample. Instead of being binned into consensus sequences, reads with shared molecular identifiers were discarded. MiTCR, set to a Q25 quality threshold and the strictest error-elimination algorithm, was used for CDR3 identification, clonotype clustering and error correction. A nonparametric unseen species model using Euler transformation provided a lower-bound estimate of total TCR beta diversity. TCRdb trimmed public reads at Q25 via fastp, called clones via MiXCR and kept in-frame beta chains. Entries that share a CDR3 protein sequence are merged under the most common genes and DNA. These V and J calls derive from TCRdb rather than the authors' analysis. The sample table records approximately 1.5 million distinct CDR3 sequences; 35% to 45% of these occur just once. Just over 4% of the sample is taken by the ten largest.

The receptor chain draws on TRBV7-3 and TRBJ2-7; TRBD2 matches 10 bases in the middle. Sequencing used blood. The sequence was obtained from a woman between 18 and 30 years old in good health. Here is the DNA: TGTGTCAGCAGCTTAAAACTAGCGGGATTCAATGAGCAGTACTTC. Translated, it reads CVSSLKLAGFNEQYF. Extended through the reference TRBV7-3 and TRBJ2-7 proteins, this CDR3 yields the full variable domain: GAGVSQTPSNKVTEKGKYVELRCDPISGHTALYWYRQSLGQGPEFLIYFQGTGAADDSGLPNDRFFAVRPEGSVSTLKIQRTERGDSAVYLCVSSLKLAGFNEQYFGPGTRLTVT.